The TCR beta chain under discussion was sequenced for a study of T-cell reconstitution after alpha-beta-depleted transplantation in children. The CDR3 extends over 16 amino acids. The J segment lost 2 bases and the V segment lost 4 bases, leaving 7 bases of the junction unmatched. CDR1 and CDR2 from the germline V gene are KGHSH and LQKENI. This clonotype has ten or more counts. Unique molecular identifiers were built into the TCRbeta library. MiXCR was run by TCRdb on the PCR reads, yielding one entry per CDR3 protein. The profile covers 250,000 to 350,000 distinct CDR3 sequences, with nearly 10% appearing a single time and roughly 9.1% taken by the ten largest.

The origin of this receptor is a human donor who donated a stem cell graft to a child with SCID. The sequences come from PBMCs from the stem cell graft donor, collected from the stem cell graft. The chain carries TRBV18 and TRBJ2-3, with 9 bases that match TRBD2. CDR3 bases: TGTGCCAGCTCACGCCAGCGGGGGGCCAACACAGATACGCAGTATTTT. This encodes CASSRQRGANTDTQYF.